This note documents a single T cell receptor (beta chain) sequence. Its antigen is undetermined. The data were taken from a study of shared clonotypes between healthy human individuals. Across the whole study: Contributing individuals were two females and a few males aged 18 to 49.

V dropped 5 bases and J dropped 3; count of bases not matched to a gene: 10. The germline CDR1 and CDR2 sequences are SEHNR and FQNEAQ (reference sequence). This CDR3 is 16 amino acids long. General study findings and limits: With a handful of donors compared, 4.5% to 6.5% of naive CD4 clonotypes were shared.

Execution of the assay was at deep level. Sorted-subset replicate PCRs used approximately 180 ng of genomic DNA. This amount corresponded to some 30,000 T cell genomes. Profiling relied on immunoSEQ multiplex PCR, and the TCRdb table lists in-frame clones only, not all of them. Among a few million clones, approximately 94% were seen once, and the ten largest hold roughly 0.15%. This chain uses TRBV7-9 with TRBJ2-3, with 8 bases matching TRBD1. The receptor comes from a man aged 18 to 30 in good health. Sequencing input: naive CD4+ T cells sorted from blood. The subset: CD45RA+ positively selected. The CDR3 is CASSPWTGFLTDTQYF. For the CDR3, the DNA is TGTGCCAGCAGCCCCTGGACAGGGTTTTTAACAGATACGCAGTATTTT.